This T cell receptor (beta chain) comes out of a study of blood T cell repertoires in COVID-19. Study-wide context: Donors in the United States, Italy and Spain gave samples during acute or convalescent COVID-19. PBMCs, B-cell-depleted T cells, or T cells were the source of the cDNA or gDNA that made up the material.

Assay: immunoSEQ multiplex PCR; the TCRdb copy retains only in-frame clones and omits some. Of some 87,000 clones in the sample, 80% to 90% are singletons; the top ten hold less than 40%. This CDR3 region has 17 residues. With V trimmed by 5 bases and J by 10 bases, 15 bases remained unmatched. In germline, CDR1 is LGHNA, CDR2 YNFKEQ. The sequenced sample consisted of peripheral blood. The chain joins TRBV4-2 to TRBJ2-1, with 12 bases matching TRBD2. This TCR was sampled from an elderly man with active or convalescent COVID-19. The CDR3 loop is CASSSPSGGAGSSEQFF. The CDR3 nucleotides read TGTGCCAGCAGCTCCCCTAGCGGGGGGGCCGGTAGTTCGGAGCAGTTCTTC.